The 26 T cell receptor beta chains reported below all come from one sample, sequenced in a study of blood T cell repertoires in COVID-19. TCRdb's table, derived via immunoSEQ multiplex PCR, lists solely in-frame clones and lacks some. There are about 160,000 clones in the sample; roughly 89% occur only once, and 10% lies in the top ten. Sequenced sample: peripheral blood. Source of these receptors: a woman aged 70-85 years with COVID-19, enrolled during active disease.

V and J are TRBV12-5 and TRBJ2-1; tentatively, D is TRBD1 (6 bases). Germline assignment: CDR1 LGHNT and CDR2 FRNRAP. V was cut by 3 bases and J by 4 bases, with 13 bases left in between. The CDR3 is 15 amino acids. CDR3 protein: CASGLGRGGYNEQFF. The CDR3 DNA follows: TGTGCTAGTGGTTTAGGCAGGGGCGGGTACAATGAGCAGTTCTTC.

V is TRBV30 and J is TRBJ2-5, with 9 bases lining up with TRBD2. V lost 7 bases and J lost 2; bases outside the gene matches: 2. The germline V gene encodes CDR1 GTSNPN and CDR2 SVGIG (reference sequence). This CDR3 is built from 12 residues. In DNA, the CDR3 is TGTGCCTACGCGGGGGGGCAAGAGACCCAGTACTTC. Protein product: CAYAGGQETQYF.

Only a few counts were recorded for this clone. This chain connects TRBV5-1 to TRBJ1-1; 7 bases align to TRBD1. In germline, CDR1 is SGHRS, CDR2 YFSETQ. This CDR3 spans 15 amino acids. V lost 4 bases and J lost 3; bases outside the gene matches: 9. CDR3 residues: CASSTITGAYTEAFF. Written as DNA, the CDR3 is TGCGCCAGCAGCACAATCACAGGGGCGTACACTGAAGCTTTCTTT. The whole variable domain, filled in from reference TRBV5-1 and TRBJ1-1, reads KAGVTQTPRYLIKTRGQQVTLSCSPISGHRSVSWYQQTPGQGLQFLFEYFSETQRNKGNFPGRFSGRQFSNSRSEMNVSTLELGDSALYLCASSTITGAYTEAFFGQGTRLTVV.

With respect to this clone: Distinct nucleotide sequences in the sample also encode this CDR3. The CDR3 reads CASRSATGTGRQEAFF. CDR3 bases: TGTGCCAGCAGATCTGCCACCGGGACAGGTCGGCAGGAAGCTTTCTTT. The J gene is TRBJ1-1, the V gene TRBV28; 8 positions match TRBD1. This CDR3 comprises 16 residues. V dropped 6 bases and J dropped 8; count of bases not matched to a gene: 17. Germline-derived CDR1 and CDR2 are MDHEN and SYDVKM.

The chain links TRBV6-5 to TRBJ1-1, with 9 positions matching TRBD1. V gave up 2 bases and J gave up 6 bases; unmatched junction bases: 10. This CDR3 has 16 amino acids. The V gene's germline CDR1 is MNHEY and CDR2 SVGAGI. The CDR3 sequence is CASSYTGQGWGAEAFF. The DNA of the CDR3 is TGTGCCAGCAGTTACACGGGACAGGGATGGGGCGCTGAAGCTTTCTTT.

The chain uses TRBV30 and TRBJ1-4, with 9 bases that match TRBD1. Germline CDR1 is GTSNPN and CDR2 is SVGIG (reference sequence). CDR3 length: 13 residues. Germline trimming cut 5 bases from V and 8 bases from J; bases unmatched to any gene: 6. As DNA, the CDR3 is TGTGCCTGGGGCCGGGACAGGGTGGAAAAACTGTTTTTT. This encodes CAWGRDRVEKLFF.

This chain joins TRBV9 and TRBJ2-7, with TRBD1 matching over 8 bases. Looked up from germline, CDR1 is SGDLS and CDR2 is YYNGEE. The CDR3 has 14 amino acids. Trimming took 3 bases from V and 0 from J; bases not matched to a gene: 2. The CDR3 bases are TGTGCCAGCAGCGCGGGACAGGCCTCCTACGAGCAGTACTTC. Amino acid sequence: CASSAGQASYEQYF.

The chain employs TRBV27 and TRBJ2-3, with 11 bases aligning to TRBD2. CDR1 is MNHEY, CDR2 SMNVEV, per germline (reference sequence). The CDR3 length is 15 residues. The V segment lost 4 bases and the J segment 6 bases; nucleotides outside the gene matches: 6. This CDR3 reads CASSSILAGVDTQYF. CDR3 sequence (DNA): TGTGCCAGCAGTTCGATACTAGCGGGGGTGGATACGCAGTATTTT.

The chain couples TRBV3-1 (or the pseudogene TRBV3-2) to TRBJ2-7, with 12 positions matching TRBD2. This CDR3 is 17 amino acids long. V lost 2 bases and J lost 0; bases outside the gene matches: 5. Germline CDR1 reads LGHDT; CDR2 reads YNNKEL (reference sequence). The CDR3 protein is CASSQTSGGRSSYEQYF. As DNA, the CDR3 is TGTGCCAGCAGCCAAACTAGCGGGGGGCGAAGCTCCTACGAGCAGTACTTC.

CDR3 amino acids: CASSEFFRGYTF. The CDR3 DNA reads as TGTGCCAGCAGTGAATTTTTCAGGGGCTACACCTTC. The chain couples TRBV25-1 to TRBJ1-2; no definite D call. Trimming pared 1 base from V and 8 bases from J, leaving 8 bases between. The CDR3 length is 12 residues. Germline lookup yields CDR1 MGHDK and CDR2 SYGVNS.

This chain links TRBV18 with TRBJ2-1, with 11 bases matching TRBD2. This CDR3 spans 15 amino acids. Per the germline V gene, CDR1 is KGHSH and CDR2 is LQKENI. V lost 6 bases, J lost 5 bases, and 6 bases stayed unmatched. DNA of the CDR3: TGTGCCAGCTCCCTCCTAGCGGGGGGAAACAATGAGCAGTTCTTC. This encodes CASSLLAGGNNEQFF. Full variable domain (remainder filled in from reference TRBV18 and TRBJ2-1): NAGVMQNPRHLVRRRGQEARLRCSPMKGHSHVYWYRQLPEEGLKFMVYLQKENIIDESGMPKERFSAEFPKEGPSILRIQQVVRGDSAAYFCASSLLAGGNNEQFFGPGTRLTVL.

The V call is TRBV6-5, the J call TRBJ1-5; tentative D call: TRBD1 (5 bases). The V end was cut by 6 bases, the J end by 4 bases, with 13 bases between. The CDR3 has 14 residues. Germline V gene data show CDR1 as MNHEY and CDR2 as SVGAGI. The CDR3 region is CASRGLTSNQPQHF. DNA of the CDR3: TGTGCCAGCAGGGGGCTAACCTCAAATCAGCCCCAGCATTTT.

The rearrangement joins TRBV2 to TRBJ2-2; tentative D call: TRBD1 (5 bases). This CDR3 is built from 14 residues. V was clipped by 3 bases and J by 3 bases, with 8 bases between them. Looked up from germline, CDR1 is SNHLY and CDR2 is FYNNEI. The CDR3 sequence is CASSESRDTGELFF. The CDR3, as DNA: TGTGCCAGCAGTGAGAGCAGGGACACCGGGGAGCTGTTTTTT.

The rearrangement uses TRBV5-4 and TRBJ2-5; maybe TRBD1 (8 bases). Trimming took off 4 bases at V and 1 base at J, with 17 bases between the two ends. CDR1 is SGHNT, CDR2 YYREEE, per germline (reference sequence). The CDR3 has 16 residues. This CDR3 is CASSTHRGGRQETQYF. CDR3 nucleotide sequence: TGTGCCAGCAGCACTCACAGGGGGGGACGCCAAGAGACCCAGTACTTC.

This sequence joins TRBV5-1 and TRBJ2-7, with 7 bases aligning to TRBD2. Looked up from germline, CDR1 is SGHRS and CDR2 is YFSETQ. The CDR3 has 14 residues. Trimming took 4 bases from V and 3 from J; bases not matched to a gene: 7. The CDR3 region is CASSGAGEGYEQYF. For the CDR3, the DNA is TGCGCCAGCAGCGGCGCTGGGGAGGGCTACGAGCAGTACTTC.

This clone was observed a single time. The V and J genes are TRBV3-1 (or the pseudogene TRBV3-2) and TRBJ2-5, with 8 bases matching TRBD2. V lost 4 bases, J lost 5 bases, and 15 bases stayed unmatched. In germline, CDR1 is LGHDT, CDR2 YNNKEL (reference sequence). The CDR3 is 17 residues long. The CDR3 here is CASSLTWGSGVGETQYF. Written as DNA, the CDR3 is TGTGCCAGCAGCCTCACCTGGGGTAGCGGGGTCGGGGAGACCCAGTACTTC.

The chain recombines TRBV13 with TRBJ1-1; 7 nucleotides agree with TRBD1. Germline-derived CDR1 and CDR2 are PRHDT and FYEKMQ (reference sequence). The CDR3 has 17 amino acids. Trimming removed 4 bases from V and 0 bases from J; junction bases left unmatched: 11. The CDR3 DNA reads TGTGCCAGCAGCTCGCCGACAGGGTTCCCCTTGAACACTGAAGCTTTCTTT. As protein: CASSSPTGFPLNTEAFF.

The rearrangement uses TRBV28 and TRBJ2-1; TRBD1 is a possible D gene (6 bases). The CDR3 sequence is 17 residues long. Germline lookup yields CDR1 MDHEN and CDR2 SYDVKM. Trimming stripped 5 bases from V and 1 base from J, with 18 bases between. The DNA of the CDR3 is TGTGCCAGCAGTCCCCACAGGGTCCACCGTTCCTACAATGAGCAGTTCTTC. Translated: CASSPHRVHRSYNEQFF.

V gene TRBV7-2 combines with J gene TRBJ2-3; 12 positions agree with TRBD1. Unmatched junction bases numbered 9, after V lost 4 bases and J lost 4 bases. The CDR3 sequence is 17 residues long. Germline assignment: CDR1 SGHTA and CDR2 FQGNSA. CDR3 sequence reads: CASSSGPGQGAPDTQYF. CDR3 DNA: TGTGCCAGCAGCTCGGGCCCGGGACAGGGGGCCCCAGATACGCAGTATTTT.

The genes are TRBV5-6 and TRBJ1-6; 12 bases map to TRBD1. Germline-derived CDR1 and CDR2 are SGHDT and YYEEEE. This CDR3 comprises 15 residues. With V trimmed by 4 bases and J by 6 bases, 2 bases remained unmatched. CDR3 loop: CASSGGQGANSPLHF. The CDR3 nucleotides read TGTGCCAGCAGCGGGGGACAGGGGGCTAATTCACCCCTCCACTTT.

This sequence joins TRBV7-8 and TRBJ1-3; D remains unclear. The CDR3 is made up of 15 amino acids. Germline loops: CDR1 SGHVS, CDR2 FQNEAQ. The germline V and J ends were trimmed by 5 bases and 0 bases, with 11 bases remaining between them. CDR3 sequence reads: CASSPEGSSGNTIYF. The DNA for the CDR3 is TGTGCCAGCAGCCCCGAGGGTTCCTCTGGAAACACCATATATTTT.

This clone occurred a few times. The rearrangement links TRBV27 to TRBJ1-1; TRBD1 matches 8 bases. The germline V gene has CDR1 MNHEY and CDR2 SMNVEV (reference sequence). After removal of 4 bases from V and 0 bases from J, the junction contained 7 bases not matched to a gene. CDR3 length equals 16 residues. The CDR3 DNA follows: TGTGCCAGCAGTTCCTTACAGGGGGGGATGAACACTGAAGCTTTCTTT. It encodes CASSSLQGGMNTEAFF.

The chain joins TRBV2 to TRBJ1-4; D is unresolved. The CDR3 runs to 14 residues. CDR1 and CDR2 from the germline V gene are SNHLY and FYNNEI. The ends were cut back, 10 bases at V and 1 base at J, with 13 bases in the middle. CDR3 in amino acids: CATAASLTNEKLFF. The CDR3, as DNA: TGTGCCACGGCGGCCTCTTTAACTAATGAAAAACTGTTTTTT.

The chain couples TRBV28 to TRBJ1-2; possible D gene TRBD1, 5 bases. CDR1 MDHEN and CDR2 SYDVKM come from the germline V gene. V lost 2 bases and J 2 bases, leaving 6 bases between the germline ends. This CDR3 has 13 residues. Here the CDR3 reads CASSLPGNYGYTF. The CDR3 nucleotides read TGTGCCAGCAGTTTACCAGGGAACTATGGCTACACCTTC.

J is TRBJ1-2 and V is TRBV28; 9 positions agree with TRBD1. The V and J ends lost 6 bases and 1 base, in that order; junction bases with no gene match: 3. The CDR3 is 14 amino acids. Germline V lookup: CDR1 MDHEN, CDR2 SYDVKM. For the CDR3, the DNA is TGTGCCAGCAGCCTGGACAGGGGTAACTATGGCTACACCTTC. Amino acid sequence: CASSLDRGNYGYTF.

The rearrangement links TRBV5-1 to TRBJ1-2, with 7 positions matching TRBD1. Trimming took 3 bases from V and 7 from J; bases not matched to a gene: 9. Germline CDR1 is SGHRS and CDR2 is YFSETQ. The CDR3 is 14 amino acids. The CDR3 DNA is TGCGCCAGCAGCTCCGTGCAGGGGGATGCTGGCTACACCTTC. This gives the protein CASSSVQGDAGYTF.